One sample yielded the 6 T cell receptor beta chains listed below, sequenced in a study of cytomegalovirus exposure and HLA in healthy donors. In the PCR, 60 Vbeta and 13 Jbeta primers were used. Profiled with immunoSEQ multiplex PCR; TCRdb holds only in-frame clones, not every one. Its listing shows 200,000 or so clones. Sequences were obtained from PBMCs. The origin of the receptors is a girl aged 2 to 10 in good health and CMV-seropositive.

The J gene is TRBJ2-7, the V gene TRBV15, with 12 positions matching TRBD2. CDR1 LNHNV and CDR2 YYDKDF come from the germline V gene (reference sequence). CDR3 length: 15 amino acids. After removal of 6 bases from V and 4 bases from J, the junction contained 7 bases not matched to a gene. This CDR3 is CATSTGTSGLYEQYF. The CDR3 bases are TGTGCCACCAGTACCGGGACTAGCGGGTTATACGAGCAGTACTTC.

V gene TRBV9 combines with J gene TRBJ2-1; TRBD2 might be the D (6 bases). CDR3 length: 15 residues. Germline V gene lookup returns CDR1 SGDLS and CDR2 YYNGEE. V lost 4 bases to trimming and J lost 0 bases, with 11 bases between them. The CDR3 DNA follows: TGTGCCAGCAGCCCCCGGGACTTCTCCTACAATGAGCAGTTCTTC. This encodes CASSPRDFSYNEQFF. The full variable domain, completed using reference TRBV9 and TRBJ2-1, is DSGVTQTPKHLITATGQRVTLRCSPRSGDLSVYWYQQSLDQGLQFLIQYYNGEERAKGNILERFSAQQFPDLHSELNLSSLELGDSALYFCASSPRDFSYNEQFFGPGTRLTVL.

The V and J genes are TRBV7-9 and TRBJ1-5, with D unresolved. Trimming left V 0 bases short and J 4 bases short, with 4 bases between. This CDR3 has 13 residues. Germline V gene lookup returns CDR1 SEHNR and CDR2 FQNEAQ (reference sequence). Here the CDR3 reads CASSLAPNQPQHF. CDR3 nucleotide sequence: TGTGCCAGCAGCTTAGCTCCAAATCAGCCCCAGCATTTT.

V usage is TRBV5-4 and J usage is TRBJ2-3; 7 bases agree with TRBD1. The germline CDR1 and CDR2 sequences are SGHNT and YYREEE (reference sequence). The CDR3 consists of 15 residues. V shed 4 bases and J 2 bases; nucleotides not matched to a gene: 7. In nucleotides, the CDR3 is TGTGCCAGCAGCCGCTCGGGACAGACCACAGATACGCAGTATTTT. As protein: CASSRSGQTTDTQYF.

DNA of the CDR3: TGCGCCAGCAGCTTGGGGGCAGGGCCCTACAAGACCCAGTACTTC. This gives the protein CASSLGAGPYKTQYF. This chain uses TRBV5-1 with TRBJ2-5, with a tentative D call TRBD1 (5 bases). Germline V gene data show CDR1 as SGHRS and CDR2 as YFSETQ. The V end was cut by 0 bases, the J end by 6 bases, with 15 bases between. The CDR3 has 15 amino acids. Drawing the rest from reference TRBV5-1 and TRBJ2-5, the complete variable domain is KAGVTQTPRYLIKTRGQQVTLSCSPISGHRSVSWYQQTPGQGLQFLFEYFSETQRNKGNFPGRFSGRQFSNSRSEMNVSTLELGDSALYLCASSLGAGPYKTQYFGPGTRLLVL.

V is TRBV29-1 and J is TRBJ2-3; 11 nucleotides agree with TRBD2. V dropped 6 bases and J dropped 1; count of bases not matched to a gene: 3. This CDR3 has 14 residues. Germline V gene lookup returns CDR1 SQVTM and CDR2 ANQGSEA. The CDR3: CSVGSGRGTDTQYF. In DNA form, the CDR3 reads TGCAGCGTGGGTAGCGGGAGGGGCACAGATACGCAGTATTTT.